The present entry profiles one T cell receptor beta chain with its context. The assay was immunoSEQ multiplex PCR, and TCRdb's table has in-frame clones only and misses some. The sample lists 450,000 to 500,000 clones, roughly 78% seen once, with about 12% in the top ten. This sample was included in a study of shared clonotypes between healthy human individuals. The length of the CDR3 is 13 residues. Germline loops: CDR1 WSHSY, CDR2 SAAADI. With 3 bases removed from V and 7 bases from J, the gap between germline ends came to 12 bases. The rearrangement links TRBV10-2 to TRBJ1-1; no reliable D call. The receptor was derived from a woman aged 35 to 49 in good health. Some clones in this sample may be carry-over from other donors' samples. Material: PBMCs. The CDR3 reads CASSEGNGREAFF. The CDR3, as DNA: TGCGCCAGCAGTGAAGGGAACGGACGTGAAGCTTTCTTT.